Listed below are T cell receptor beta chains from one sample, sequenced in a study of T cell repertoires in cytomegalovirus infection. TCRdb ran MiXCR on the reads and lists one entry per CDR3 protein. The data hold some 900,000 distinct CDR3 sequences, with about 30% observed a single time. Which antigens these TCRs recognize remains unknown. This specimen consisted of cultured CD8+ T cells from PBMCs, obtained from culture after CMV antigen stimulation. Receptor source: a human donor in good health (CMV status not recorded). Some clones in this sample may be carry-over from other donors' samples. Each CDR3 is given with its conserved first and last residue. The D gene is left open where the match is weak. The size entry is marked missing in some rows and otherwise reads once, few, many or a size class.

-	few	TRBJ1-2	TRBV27	TGTGCCAGCAGTTCCGACTTCAGGGGCGTCTATGGCTACACCTTC	CASSSDFRGVYGYTF
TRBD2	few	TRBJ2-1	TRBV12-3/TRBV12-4	TGTGCCAGCAAATTCGGGGGGGCTACCTACAATGAGCAGTTCTTC	CASKFGGATYNEQFF
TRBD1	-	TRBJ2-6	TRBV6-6	TGTGCCAGCAGTCTTCGACAGGGCCCAGTTAAAATTGGCTCTGGGGCCAACGTCCTGACTTTC	CASSLRQGPVKIGSGANVLTF
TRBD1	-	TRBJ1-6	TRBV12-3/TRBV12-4	TGTGCCAGCGGCAGGGGGCAATCCTATAATTCACCCCTCCACTTT	CASGRGQSYNSPLHF
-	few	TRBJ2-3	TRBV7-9	TGTGCCAGCAGCTTAGGGGCCCGGTCAGATACGCAGTATTTT	CASSLGARSDTQYF
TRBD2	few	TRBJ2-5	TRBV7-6	TGTGCCAGCAGCCTCTTACAGGGACTAGCGGGGGTAGAGACCCAGTACTTC	CASSLLQGLAGVETQYF
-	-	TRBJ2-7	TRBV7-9	TGTGCCAGCAGCCATCAGAGGCTCGAGCAGTACTTC	CASSHQRLEQYF
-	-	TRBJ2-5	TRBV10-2	TGCGCCAGCAGTGAAAATTCGGGAACTAAAGAGACCCAGTACTTC	CASSENSGTKETQYF
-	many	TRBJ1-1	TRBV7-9	TGTGCCAGCAGCCCTAAGGTTCTGGGAGAAGCTTTCTTT	CASSPKVLGEAFF
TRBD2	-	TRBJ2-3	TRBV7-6	TGTGCCAGCAGCTTCTCTAGCGGGGGGGCCTACACAGATACGCAGTATTTT	CASSFSSGGAYTDTQYF
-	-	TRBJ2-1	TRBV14	TGTGCCAGCAGCTCGGAGGCCTGGACTGACTACAATGAGCAGTTCTTC	CASSSEAWTDYNEQFF
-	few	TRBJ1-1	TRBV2	TGTGCCAGCAGTGAATGGCAGTTCGATGAAGCTTTCTTT	CASSEWQFDEAFF
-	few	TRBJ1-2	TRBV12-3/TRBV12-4	TGTGCCAGCAGTGGAGGGCCAGCTAACTATGGCTACACCTTC	CASSGGPANYGYTF
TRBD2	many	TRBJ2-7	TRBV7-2	TGTGCCAGCAGCCCAGGACTAGCGGTTTACGAGCAGTACTTC	CASSPGLAVYEQYF
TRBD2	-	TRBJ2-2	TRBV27	TGTGCCAGTTGGGGCACTAGCGGGGAAAACACCGGGGAGCTGTTTTTT	CASWGTSGENTGELFF
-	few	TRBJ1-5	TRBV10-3	TGTGCCATCAGTGAAGGCCACACCAGCAATCAGCCCCAGCATTTT	CAISEGHTSNQPQHF
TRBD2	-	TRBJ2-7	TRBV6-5	TGTGCCAGCAGTTACTCCCGGACTAGCGGGGGCCCCCACGAGCAGTACTTC	CASSYSRTSGGPHEQYF
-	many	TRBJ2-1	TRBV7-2	TGTGCCAGCAGAGGGGGAGGGGCGGGATACAATGAGCAGTTCTTC	CASRGGGAGYNEQFF
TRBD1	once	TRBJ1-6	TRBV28	TGTGCCAGCAGAGGACAGGGAAGGTCACCCCTCCACTTT	CASRGQGRSPLHF
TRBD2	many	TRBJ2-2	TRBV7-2	TGTGCCAGCAGCCGGACTAGCGGGGGAAGCTTGAACACCGGGGAGCTGTTTTTT	CASSRTSGGSLNTGELFF
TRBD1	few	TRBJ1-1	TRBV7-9	TGTGCCAGCAGCTTTCGGGAACCGGACAGGACTTACACTGAAGCTTTCTTT	CASSFREPDRTYTEAFF
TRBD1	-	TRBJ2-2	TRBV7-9	TGTGTCAGCCCCCATCGACAGGGGGACGGGGAGCTGTTTTTT	CVSPHRQGDGELFF
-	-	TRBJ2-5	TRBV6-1	TGTGCCAGCTGCCCCCTAGGAGGGGATTACGCAGAGACCCAGTACTTC	CASCPLGGDYAETQYF
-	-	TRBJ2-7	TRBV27	TGTGCCAACGGCTGGACAGACACCTACGAGCAGTACTTC	CANGWTDTYEQYF
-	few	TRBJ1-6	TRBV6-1	TGTGCCACCCAGGAAGCGGGCTATAATTCACCCCTCCACTTT	CATQEAGYNSPLHF
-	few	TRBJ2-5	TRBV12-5	TGTGCTAGTGGTTTGGCGACAGGGAGGGCAGAGACCCAGTACTTC	CASGLATGRAETQYF
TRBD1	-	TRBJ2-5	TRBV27	TGTGCCAGCAGTTACTGGACAGGGGGGGGACAAGAGACCCAGTACTTC	CASSYWTGGGQETQYF
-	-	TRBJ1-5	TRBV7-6	TGTGCCAGCAGCGCTGGTGAACAGCCCCAGCATTTT	CASSAGEQPQHF
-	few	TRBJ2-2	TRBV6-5	TGTGCCAGCAGTTATGTAGTCGCCGGGGAGCTGTTTTTT	CASSYVVAGELFF
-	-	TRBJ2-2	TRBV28	TGTGCCAGCAGTTTACTGGGACGCTCCGGGGAGCTGTTTTTT	CASSLLGRSGELFF
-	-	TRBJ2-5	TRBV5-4	TGTGCCAGCAGCTTGGAAGGGGGGTGGGAGACCCAGTACTTC	CASSLEGGWETQYF
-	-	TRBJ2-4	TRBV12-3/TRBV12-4	TGTGCCAGCAGTAATGTGGGGGGGCTAGCCAAAAACATTCAGTACTTC	CASSNVGGLAKNIQYF
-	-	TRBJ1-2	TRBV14	TGTGCCAGCAGCCAAGGTGTCCCCTATGGCTACACCTTC	CASSQGVPYGYTF
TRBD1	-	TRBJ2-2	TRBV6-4	TGTGCCAGCAGTGCCCACAGGGGTAACAACGGGGAGCTGTTTTTT	CASSAHRGNNGELFF
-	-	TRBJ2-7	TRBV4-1	TGCGCCAGCAGCCGAGGAGAGAACATCGACGAGCAGTACTTC	CASSRGENIDEQYF
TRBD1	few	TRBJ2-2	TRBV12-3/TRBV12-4	TGTGCCAGCAGTCCCCGAAGGGGGCCTAACACCGGGGAGCTGTTTTTT	CASSPRRGPNTGELFF
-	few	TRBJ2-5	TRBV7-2	TGTGCCAGCAGCTTAATGGGGGTAGAAAGGTTGAAAGAGACCCAGTACTTC	CASSLMGVERLKETQYF
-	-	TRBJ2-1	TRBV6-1	TGTGCCAGCAGGGACCTCGGTTCCAATGAGCAGTTCTTC	CASRDLGSNEQFF
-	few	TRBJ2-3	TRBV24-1	TGTGCCACCAGTGATCTGGGAACAGGAGCGGCGGATACGCAGTATTTT	CATSDLGTGAADTQYF
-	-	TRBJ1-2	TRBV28	TGTGCCAGCAATGGTTGGTTCGGGACGGACTATGGCTACACCTTC	CASNGWFGTDYGYTF
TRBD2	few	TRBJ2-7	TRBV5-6	TGTGCCAGCAGCTTGGAAAGCGGGGGAACGAGAGAGCAGTACTTC	CASSLESGGTREQYF
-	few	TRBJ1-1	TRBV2	TGTGCCAGGGCCACGGGTAGCCCTGAAGCTTTCTTT	CARATGSPEAFF
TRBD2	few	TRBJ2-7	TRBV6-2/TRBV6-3	TGTGCCAGCAGACTACGGGAGACTAGCGAGGGCGAGCAGTACTTC	CASRLRETSEGEQYF